This T cell receptor (beta chain) was profiled in a study of cytotoxic CD8 clonotypes in ibrutinib-treated CLL. Broader study findings: At the start, clonality exceeded age-matched healthy donors and followed circulating CD8+ T-cell counts. Whereas clonality rose at ibrutinib response, it declined toward baseline at progression.

Trimming took 4 bases from V and 6 from J, leaving 10 bases between them. The CDR3 covers 14 residues. Germline V gene lookup returns CDR1 SNHLY and CDR2 FYNNEI. Assay used: immunoSEQ multiplex PCR; TCRdb lists only in-frame clones, some missing. The table lists fewer than 90,000 clones, about two thirds of them singletons, with more than 4.5% in the top ten. Genomic DNA for TCR beta libraries, around 1.9 micrograms, came from cryopreserved PBMCs. This clone was seen only a few times. Its antigen remains unknown. The TCR sequence derives from a human donor with chronic lymphocytic leukemia. The material was PBMCs, obtained after 12 months of ibrutinib treatment. V usage is TRBV2 and J usage is TRBJ1-6; possible D gene TRBD1, 5 bases. The CDR3 reads CASSATGSNSPLHF. The CDR3 region has the DNA TGTGCCAGCAGTGCAACAGGCAGTAATTCACCCCTCCACTTT.